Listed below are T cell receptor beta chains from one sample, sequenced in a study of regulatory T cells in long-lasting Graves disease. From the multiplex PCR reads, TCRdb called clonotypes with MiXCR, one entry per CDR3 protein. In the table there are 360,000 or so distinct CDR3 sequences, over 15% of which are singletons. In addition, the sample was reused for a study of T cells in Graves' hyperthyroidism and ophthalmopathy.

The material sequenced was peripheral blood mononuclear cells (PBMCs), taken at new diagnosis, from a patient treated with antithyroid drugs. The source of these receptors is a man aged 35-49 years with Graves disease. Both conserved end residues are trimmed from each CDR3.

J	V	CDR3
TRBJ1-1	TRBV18	ASSTTGSSTEAF
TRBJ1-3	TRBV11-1	ASSYGLSGNTIY
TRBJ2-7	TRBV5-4	ASSFKGAQEQY
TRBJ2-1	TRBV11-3	ASSLGTGVNEQF
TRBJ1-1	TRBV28	ASSFGLTGAF
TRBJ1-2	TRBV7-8	ASSLSKNYGYT
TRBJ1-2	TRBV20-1	SARQARYGYT
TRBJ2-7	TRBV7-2	ASSFRTDDYEQY
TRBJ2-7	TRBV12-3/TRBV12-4	ASSLDRLVGQY
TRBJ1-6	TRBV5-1	ASSLQGGNSPLH
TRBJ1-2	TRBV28	ASSLPSGFNGYT
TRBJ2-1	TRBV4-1	ASSRELGQGSYEQF
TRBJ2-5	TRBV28	ASLERETQY
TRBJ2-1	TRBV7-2	ASSWDYAGINEQF
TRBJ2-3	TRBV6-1	ASSEAHVAGGTDTQY
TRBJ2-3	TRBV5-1	ASSLSMQALVDTQY
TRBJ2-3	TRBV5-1	ASLTRFADTQY
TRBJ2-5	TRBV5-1	ASVPMPDFQETQY
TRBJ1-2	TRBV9	ASSVGTFGYT
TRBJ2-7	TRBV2	ASREGGEQY
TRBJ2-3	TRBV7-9	ASRLAGRGPDTQY
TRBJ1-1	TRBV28	ASSYLTGSEAF